These T cell receptor beta chains were read from a single sample in a study of beta chain features in type 1 diabetes. Produced via immunoSEQ multiplex PCR; TCRdb's table is partial and in-frame only. Among hundreds of thousands of clones, 13% were seen once, and the ten largest hold approximately 0.02%. The sample was naive CD4+ T cells from blood. These receptors all come from a man between 18 and 29 years old with type 1 diabetes. The CDR3 runs from the conserved cysteine through the conserved F or W. D genes are given only for firm matches. Expanded clones are given a class, and other clones once, few, many or no size at all.

CDR3nt: TGCGCCAGCAGCTTGGGCGGGGGCACAGATACGCAGTATTTT
CDR3aa: CASSLGGGTDTQYF
d_gene: NA
abundance: few
v_gene: TRBV5-1
j_gene: TRBJ2-3

CDR3nt: TGTGCTAGTGGTTTGCGGACTAGCGGCTTCTACGAGCAGTACTTC
CDR3aa: CASGLRTSGFYEQYF
d_gene: TRBD2
abundance: NA
v_gene: TRBV12-5
j_gene: TRBJ2-7

CDR3nt: TGTGCCTGGAGTGTAGGGGCGAAACTGTTTTTT
CDR3aa: CAWSVGAKLFF
d_gene: NA
abundance: NA
v_gene: TRBV30
j_gene: TRBJ1-4

CDR3nt: TGTGCCAGCAGTTCGGACTACTCGCCTGCGGGTGAGCAGTTCTTC
CDR3aa: CASSSDYSPAGEQFF
d_gene: NA
abundance: few
v_gene: TRBV6-5
j_gene: TRBJ2-1

CDR3nt: TGTGCCAGCAGTGGAAGGATCAATCAGCCCCAGCATTTT
CDR3aa: CASSGRINQPQHF
d_gene: NA
abundance: NA
v_gene: TRBV25-1
j_gene: TRBJ1-5

CDR3nt: TGTGCCAGCAGCCCGGCCCCTCGGGACAGGGGGCTTACTGAAGCTTTCTTT
CDR3aa: CASSPAPRDRGLTEAFF
d_gene: TRBD1
abundance: few
v_gene: TRBV14
j_gene: TRBJ1-1

CDR3nt: TGCGCCAGCAGCACCGCCCGGGATGGCTACGAGCAGTACTTC
CDR3aa: CASSTARDGYEQYF
d_gene: NA
abundance: NA
v_gene: TRBV5-1
j_gene: TRBJ2-7

CDR3nt: TGTGCCAGCAGTCCGGGACAGATGAACACCGGGGAGCTGTTTTTT
CDR3aa: CASSPGQMNTGELFF
d_gene: TRBD1
abundance: NA
v_gene: TRBV6-6
j_gene: TRBJ2-2

CDR3nt: TGTGCCAGCAGCCGTGTGACAGGGTCTCACTATGGCTACACCTTC
CDR3aa: CASSRVTGSHYGYTF
d_gene: TRBD1
abundance: NA
v_gene: TRBV7-2
j_gene: TRBJ1-2

CDR3nt: TGTGCCAGCAGCTTAGACTCCGACAGGCCCCCTGGCTACACCTTC
CDR3aa: CASSLDSDRPPGYTF
d_gene: NA
abundance: NA
v_gene: TRBV7-9
j_gene: TRBJ1-2

CDR3nt: TGTGCCAGCAGCTTGTCTGAGGGTCGGCCCCAGCATTTT
CDR3aa: CASSLSEGRPQHF
d_gene: NA
abundance: NA
v_gene: TRBV7-3
j_gene: TRBJ1-5

CDR3nt: TGTGCCAGCAGTTATAGACAGGAATACGAGCAGTACTTC
CDR3aa: CASSYRQEYEQYF
d_gene: NA
abundance: few
v_gene: TRBV5-5
j_gene: TRBJ2-7

CDR3nt: TGTGCCACCAGCAGCTGGACAGGGAGTGAGCAGTACTTC
CDR3aa: CATSSWTGSEQYF
d_gene: TRBD1
abundance: few
v_gene: TRBV15
j_gene: TRBJ2-7

CDR3nt: TGTGCCTGGAGTGTAAGCAGGGTCACTGAAGCTTTCTTT
CDR3aa: CAWSVSRVTEAFF
d_gene: NA
abundance: few
v_gene: TRBV30
j_gene: TRBJ1-1

CDR3nt: TGTGCCAGCTCACCACGGGGGGCACAAGAGACCCAGTACTTC
CDR3aa: CASSPRGAQETQYF
d_gene: NA
abundance: NA
v_gene: TRBV18
j_gene: TRBJ2-5

CDR3nt: TGCGCCAGCAGCTTGGATGATACGCAGTATTTT
CDR3aa: CASSLDDTQYF
d_gene: NA
abundance: NA
v_gene: TRBV5-1
j_gene: TRBJ2-3

CDR3nt: TGTGCCAGCAGCTTGGACAAATTCTCCTACGAGCAGTACTTC
CDR3aa: CASSLDKFSYEQYF
d_gene: NA
abundance: once
v_gene: TRBV5-4
j_gene: TRBJ2-7

CDR3nt: TGTGCCAGTAGTGTCGGGACGGGGAACACTGAAGCTTTCTTT
CDR3aa: CASSVGTGNTEAFF
d_gene: NA
abundance: NA
v_gene: TRBV19
j_gene: TRBJ1-1

CDR3nt: TGTGCCTGGAAGGGGGGCCCCGGGACTTACGAGCAGTACTTC
CDR3aa: CAWKGGPGTYEQYF
d_gene: NA
abundance: NA
v_gene: TRBV30
j_gene: TRBJ2-7

CDR3nt: TGTGCCAGCAGCTTAGAGTACGAGCAGTACTTC
CDR3aa: CASSLEYEQYF
d_gene: NA
abundance: NA
v_gene: TRBV7-9
j_gene: TRBJ2-7

CDR3nt: TGTGCCAGCAGTCACCAGGGACCTGACTATGGCTACACCTTC
CDR3aa: CASSHQGPDYGYTF
d_gene: NA
abundance: NA
v_gene: TRBV9
j_gene: TRBJ1-2

CDR3nt: TGTGCCAGCAGCCAAGAAGGAGGTCTAGGCTACACCTTC
CDR3aa: CASSQEGGLGYTF
d_gene: NA
abundance: few
v_gene: TRBV4-2
j_gene: TRBJ1-2

CDR3nt: TGTGCCAGCAGCTTAGTCGGCGGGGCGACCTACAATGAGCAGTTCTTC
CDR3aa: CASSLVGGATYNEQFF
d_gene: NA
abundance: few
v_gene: TRBV7-2
j_gene: TRBJ2-1

CDR3nt: TGCGCCAGCAGCAGCAGGACAGGGCTACCAGATACGCAGTATTTT
CDR3aa: CASSSRTGLPDTQYF
d_gene: TRBD1
abundance: NA
v_gene: TRBV5-1
j_gene: TRBJ2-3

CDR3nt: TGTGCCAGCAGCTTAAGAGGGCCCCGGGACAGGGGGGTTAATGAGCAGTTCTTC
CDR3aa: CASSLRGPRDRGVNEQFF
d_gene: TRBD1
abundance: once
v_gene: TRBV7-9
j_gene: TRBJ2-1

CDR3nt: TGTGCCTGGAGTCGGGGCCACGAGCAGTACTTC
CDR3aa: CAWSRGHEQYF
d_gene: NA
abundance: NA
v_gene: TRBV30
j_gene: TRBJ2-7

CDR3nt: TGTGCCAGCAGCCCGCCCTACGAGCAGTACTTC
CDR3aa: CASSPPYEQYF
d_gene: NA
abundance: few
v_gene: TRBV5-6
j_gene: TRBJ2-7

CDR3nt: TGTGCCAGCAGTTCGGACAGGGGGCGCGTTGATGAGCAGTTCTTC
CDR3aa: CASSSDRGRVDEQFF
d_gene: TRBD1
abundance: NA
v_gene: TRBV6-5
j_gene: TRBJ2-1

CDR3nt: TGTGCCACGGGACAGGGGGCGCTTGGGGCCAACGTCCTGACTTTC
CDR3aa: CATGQGALGANVLTF
d_gene: TRBD1
abundance: NA
v_gene: TRBV2
j_gene: TRBJ2-6

CDR3nt: TGCGCCAGCAGCTTGGAGGGCAGCGGGGGATCACCCCTCCACTTT
CDR3aa: CASSLEGSGGSPLHF
d_gene: NA
abundance: NA
v_gene: TRBV5-1
j_gene: TRBJ1-6

CDR3nt: TGTGCCAGCAGCCACCCCCCGGCCGAGGGGACTGAAGCTTTCTTT
CDR3aa: CASSHPPAEGTEAFF
d_gene: NA
abundance: few
v_gene: TRBV7-9
j_gene: TRBJ1-1

CDR3nt: TGTGCCAGCAGCTTAGATGGCTCTGGGGCCAACGTCCTGACTTTC
CDR3aa: CASSLDGSGANVLTF
d_gene: NA
abundance: NA
v_gene: TRBV7-2
j_gene: TRBJ2-6

CDR3nt: TGTGCCAGCAGACCCGCCAGGGGACCTAGCAATCAGCCCCAGCATTTT
CDR3aa: CASRPARGPSNQPQHF
d_gene: NA
abundance: few
v_gene: TRBV28
j_gene: TRBJ1-5

CDR3nt: TGTGCCAGCAGCTTGATCGGGCAGGGGAACACTGAAGCTTTCTTT
CDR3aa: CASSLIGQGNTEAFF
d_gene: NA
abundance: once
v_gene: TRBV5-4
j_gene: TRBJ1-1